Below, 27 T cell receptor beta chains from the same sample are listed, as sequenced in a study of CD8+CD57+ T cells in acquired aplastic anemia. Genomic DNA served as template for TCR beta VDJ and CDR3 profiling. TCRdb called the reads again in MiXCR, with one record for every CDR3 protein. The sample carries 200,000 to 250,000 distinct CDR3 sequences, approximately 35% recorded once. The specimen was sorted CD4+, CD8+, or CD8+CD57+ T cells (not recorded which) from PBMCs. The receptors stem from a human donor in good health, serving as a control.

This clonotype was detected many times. The CDR3 DNA follows: TGTGCCAGCAGTGAGAATCTAAGGACAGGGAGATTTTCCGGGGAGCTGTTTTTT. Amino acids: CASSENLRTGRFSGELFF. The chain combines TRBV2 with TRBJ2-2, with TRBD1 matching over 8 bases. Germline CDR1 SNHLY, CDR2 FYNNEI. V gave up 3 bases and J gave up 6 bases; unmatched junction bases: 15. The CDR3 sequence is 18 residues long.

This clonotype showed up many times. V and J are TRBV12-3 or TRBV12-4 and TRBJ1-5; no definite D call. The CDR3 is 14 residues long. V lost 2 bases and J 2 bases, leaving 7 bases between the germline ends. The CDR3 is CASSLRVGNQPQHF. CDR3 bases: TGTGCCAGCAGTTTAAGGGTGGGCAATCAGCCCCAGCATTTT.

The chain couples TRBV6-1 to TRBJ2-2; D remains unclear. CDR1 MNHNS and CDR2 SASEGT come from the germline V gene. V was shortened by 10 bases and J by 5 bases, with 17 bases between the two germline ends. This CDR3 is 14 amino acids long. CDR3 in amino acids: CATRVEYGTGELFF. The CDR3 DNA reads TGTGCCACTAGGGTTGAGTACGGGACCGGGGAGCTGTTTTTT.

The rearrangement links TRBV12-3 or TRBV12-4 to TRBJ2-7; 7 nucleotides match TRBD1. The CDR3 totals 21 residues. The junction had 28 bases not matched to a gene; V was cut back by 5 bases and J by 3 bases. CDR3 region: CASSRTISSPQTGPTIYEQYF. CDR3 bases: TGTGCCAGCAGTAGGACCATAAGCTCACCTCAGACAGGGCCCACGATCTACGAGCAGTACTTC.

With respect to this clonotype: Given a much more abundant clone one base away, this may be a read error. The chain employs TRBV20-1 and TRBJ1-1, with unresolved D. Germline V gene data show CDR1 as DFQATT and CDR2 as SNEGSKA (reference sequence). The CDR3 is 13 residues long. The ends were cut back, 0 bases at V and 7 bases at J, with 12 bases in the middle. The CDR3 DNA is TGCAGTGCTAGAGATTCCCCTAAAGGTGAAGCTTTCTTT. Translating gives CSARDSPKGEAFF.

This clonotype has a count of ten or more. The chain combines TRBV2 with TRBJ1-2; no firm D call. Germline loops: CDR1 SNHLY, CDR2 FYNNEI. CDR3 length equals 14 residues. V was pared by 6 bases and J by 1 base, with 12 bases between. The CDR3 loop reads CASSASLVNYGYTF. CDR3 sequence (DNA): TGTGCCAGCAGCGCATCCCTTGTTAACTATGGCTACACCTTC.

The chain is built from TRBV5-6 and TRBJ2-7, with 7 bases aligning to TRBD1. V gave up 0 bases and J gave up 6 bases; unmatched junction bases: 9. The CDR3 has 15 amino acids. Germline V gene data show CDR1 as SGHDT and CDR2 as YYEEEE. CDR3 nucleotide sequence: TGTGCCAGCAGCTTGGTCGTGACAGGGTTTGGCGAGCAGTACTTC. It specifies CASSLVVTGFGEQYF. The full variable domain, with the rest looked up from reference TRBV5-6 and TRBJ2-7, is DAGVTQSPTHLIKTRGQQVTLRCSPKSGHDTVSWYQQALGQGPQFIFQYYEEEERQRGNFPDRFSGHQFPNYSSELNVNALLLGDSALYLCASSLVVTGFGEQYFGPGTRLTVT.

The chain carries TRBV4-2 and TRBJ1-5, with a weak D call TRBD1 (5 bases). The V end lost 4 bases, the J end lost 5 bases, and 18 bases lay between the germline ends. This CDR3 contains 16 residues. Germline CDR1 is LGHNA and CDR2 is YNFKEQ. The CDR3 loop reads CASSLGGGLLYQPQHF. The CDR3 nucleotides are TGTGCCAGCAGCCTCGGGGGGGGACTGCTTTATCAGCCCCAGCATTTT.

CDR3 coding DNA: TGTGCCAGCGGGCGGACAGGAAACACCATATATTTT. Translation: CASGRTGNTIYF. The chain links TRBV5-4 to TRBJ1-3; possibly TRBD1 for D (5 bases). The V gene lost 7 bases and the J gene lost 4 bases, with 9 bases spanning the gap. CDR3 size: 12 residues. The germline CDR1 and CDR2 sequences are SGHNT and YYREEE (reference sequence).

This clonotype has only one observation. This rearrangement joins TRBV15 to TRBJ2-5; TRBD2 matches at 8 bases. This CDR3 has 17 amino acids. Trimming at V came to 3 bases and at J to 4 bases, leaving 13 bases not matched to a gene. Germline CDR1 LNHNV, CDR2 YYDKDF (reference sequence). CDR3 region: CATSSGRGSGVGETQYF. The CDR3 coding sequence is TGTGCCACCAGCAGTGGCCGGGGTAGCGGGGTAGGAGAGACCCAGTACTTC.

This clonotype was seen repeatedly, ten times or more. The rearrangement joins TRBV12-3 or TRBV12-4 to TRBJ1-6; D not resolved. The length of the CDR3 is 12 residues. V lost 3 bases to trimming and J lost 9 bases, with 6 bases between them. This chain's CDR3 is CASSFFGSPLHF. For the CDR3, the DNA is TGTGCCAGCAGTTTTTTCGGTTCACCCCTCCACTTT.

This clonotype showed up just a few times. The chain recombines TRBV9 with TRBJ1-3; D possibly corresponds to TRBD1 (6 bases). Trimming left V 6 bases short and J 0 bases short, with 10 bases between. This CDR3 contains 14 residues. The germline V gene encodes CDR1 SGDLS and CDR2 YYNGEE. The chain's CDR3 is CASNRDPSGNTIYF. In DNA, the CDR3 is TGTGCCAGCAACAGGGACCCCTCTGGAAACACCATATATTTT.

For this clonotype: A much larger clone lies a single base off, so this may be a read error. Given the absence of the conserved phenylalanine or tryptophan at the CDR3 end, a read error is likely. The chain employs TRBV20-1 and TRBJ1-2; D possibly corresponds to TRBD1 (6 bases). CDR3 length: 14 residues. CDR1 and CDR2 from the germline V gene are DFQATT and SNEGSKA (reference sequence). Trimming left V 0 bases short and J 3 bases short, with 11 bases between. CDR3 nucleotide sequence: TGCAGTGCTAGAGATTCGAGGGGGTACTATGGCTACACCCTC. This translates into CSARDSRGYYGYTL.

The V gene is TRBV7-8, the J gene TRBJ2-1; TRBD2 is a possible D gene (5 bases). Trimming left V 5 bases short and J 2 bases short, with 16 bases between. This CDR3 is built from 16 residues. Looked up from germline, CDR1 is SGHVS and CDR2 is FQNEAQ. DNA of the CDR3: TGTGCCAGCAGCCCTCGGGAACCCGTCGCCTACAATGAGCAGTTCTTC. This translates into CASSPREPVAYNEQFF.

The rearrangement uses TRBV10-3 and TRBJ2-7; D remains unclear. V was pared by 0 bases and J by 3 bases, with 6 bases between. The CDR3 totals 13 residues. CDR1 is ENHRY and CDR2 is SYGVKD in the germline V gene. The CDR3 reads CAISESRIYEQYF. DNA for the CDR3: TGTGCCATCAGTGAGTCCCGCATCTACGAGCAGTACTTC.

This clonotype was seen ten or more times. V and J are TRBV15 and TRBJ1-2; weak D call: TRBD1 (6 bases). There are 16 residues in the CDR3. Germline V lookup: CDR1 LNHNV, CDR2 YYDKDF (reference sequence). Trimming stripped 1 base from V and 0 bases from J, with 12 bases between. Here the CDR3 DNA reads TGTGCCACCAGCAGAGTTACAGGGCAGACTAACTATGGCTACACCTTC. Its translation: CATSRVTGQTNYGYTF.

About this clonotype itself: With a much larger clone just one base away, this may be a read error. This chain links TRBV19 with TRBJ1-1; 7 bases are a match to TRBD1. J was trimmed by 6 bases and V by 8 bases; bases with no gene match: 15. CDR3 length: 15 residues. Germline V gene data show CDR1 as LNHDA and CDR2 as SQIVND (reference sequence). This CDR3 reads CASLKKGQPNAEAFF. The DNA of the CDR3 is TGTGCCAGTTTAAAAAAGGGACAGCCTAACGCTGAAGCTTTCTTT.

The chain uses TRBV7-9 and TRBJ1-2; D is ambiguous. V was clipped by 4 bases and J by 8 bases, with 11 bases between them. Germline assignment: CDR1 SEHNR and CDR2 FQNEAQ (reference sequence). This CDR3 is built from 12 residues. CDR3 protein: CASSSSTSGYTF. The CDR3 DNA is TGTGCCAGCAGCTCCTCGACTAGCGGCTACACCTTC.

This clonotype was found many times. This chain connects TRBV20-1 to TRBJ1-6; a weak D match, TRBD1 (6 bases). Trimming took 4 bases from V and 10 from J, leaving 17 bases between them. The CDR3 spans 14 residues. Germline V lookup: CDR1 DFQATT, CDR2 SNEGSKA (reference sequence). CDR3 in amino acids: CSATSYREGSPLHF. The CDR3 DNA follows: TGCAGTGCTACCTCCTACAGGGAAGGGTCACCCCTCCACTTT.

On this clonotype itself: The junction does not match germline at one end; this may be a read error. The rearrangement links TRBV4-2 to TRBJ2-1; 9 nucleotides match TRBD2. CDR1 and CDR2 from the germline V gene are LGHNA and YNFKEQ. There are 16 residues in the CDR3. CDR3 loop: CASSQDLAGGRNAQFF. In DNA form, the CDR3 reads TGTGCCAGCAGCCAAGATCTTGCGGGAGGGAGGAATGCGCAGTTCTTC.

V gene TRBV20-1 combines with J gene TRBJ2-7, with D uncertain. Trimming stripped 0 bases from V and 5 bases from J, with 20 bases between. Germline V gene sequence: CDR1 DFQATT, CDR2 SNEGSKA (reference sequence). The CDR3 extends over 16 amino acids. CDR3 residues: CSARDTGGRLANEQYF. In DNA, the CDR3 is TGCAGTGCTAGAGATACTGGTGGACGGCTGGCCAACGAGCAGTACTTC.

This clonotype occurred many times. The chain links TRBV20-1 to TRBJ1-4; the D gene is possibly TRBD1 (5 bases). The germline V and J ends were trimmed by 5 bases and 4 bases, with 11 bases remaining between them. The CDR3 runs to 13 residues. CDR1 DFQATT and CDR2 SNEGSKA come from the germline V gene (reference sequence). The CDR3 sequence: CSALQDLNEKLFF. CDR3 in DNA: TGCAGTGCTCTACAGGACCTTAATGAAAAACTGTTTTTT.

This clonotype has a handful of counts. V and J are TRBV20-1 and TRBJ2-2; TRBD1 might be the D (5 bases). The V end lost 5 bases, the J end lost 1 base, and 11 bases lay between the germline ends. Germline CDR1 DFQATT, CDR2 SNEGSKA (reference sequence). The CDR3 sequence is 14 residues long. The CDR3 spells CSASPGQNTGELFF. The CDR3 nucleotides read TGCAGTGCTTCCCCTGGACAGAACACCGGGGAGCTGTTTTTT.

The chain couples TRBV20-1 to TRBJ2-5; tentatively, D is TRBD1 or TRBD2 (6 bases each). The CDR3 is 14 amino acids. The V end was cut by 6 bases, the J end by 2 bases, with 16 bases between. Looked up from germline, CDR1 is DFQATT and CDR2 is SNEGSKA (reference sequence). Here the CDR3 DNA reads TGCAGTGCGGGGGGCCCCGCACTTCAAGAGACCCAGTACTTC. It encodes CSAGGPALQETQYF.

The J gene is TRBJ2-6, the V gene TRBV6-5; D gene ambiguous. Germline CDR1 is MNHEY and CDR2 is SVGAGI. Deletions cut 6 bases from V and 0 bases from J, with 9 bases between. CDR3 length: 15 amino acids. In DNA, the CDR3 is TGTGCCAGCAGCTACAGCTTCTCTGGGGCCAACGTCCTGACTTTC. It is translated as CASSYSFSGANVLTF.

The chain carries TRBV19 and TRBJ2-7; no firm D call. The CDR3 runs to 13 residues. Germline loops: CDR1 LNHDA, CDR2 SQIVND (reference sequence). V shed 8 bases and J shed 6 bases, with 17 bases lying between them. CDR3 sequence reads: CASAPSVLREQYF. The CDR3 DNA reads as TGTGCCAGTGCTCCATCCGTACTACGCGAGCAGTACTTC.

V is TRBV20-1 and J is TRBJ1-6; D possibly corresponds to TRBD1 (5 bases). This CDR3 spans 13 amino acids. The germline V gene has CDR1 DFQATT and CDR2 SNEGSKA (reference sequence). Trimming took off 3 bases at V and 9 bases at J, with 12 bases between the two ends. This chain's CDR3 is CSASQGLGSPLHF. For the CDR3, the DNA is TGCAGTGCTAGCCAGGGATTGGGTTCACCCCTCCACTTT.